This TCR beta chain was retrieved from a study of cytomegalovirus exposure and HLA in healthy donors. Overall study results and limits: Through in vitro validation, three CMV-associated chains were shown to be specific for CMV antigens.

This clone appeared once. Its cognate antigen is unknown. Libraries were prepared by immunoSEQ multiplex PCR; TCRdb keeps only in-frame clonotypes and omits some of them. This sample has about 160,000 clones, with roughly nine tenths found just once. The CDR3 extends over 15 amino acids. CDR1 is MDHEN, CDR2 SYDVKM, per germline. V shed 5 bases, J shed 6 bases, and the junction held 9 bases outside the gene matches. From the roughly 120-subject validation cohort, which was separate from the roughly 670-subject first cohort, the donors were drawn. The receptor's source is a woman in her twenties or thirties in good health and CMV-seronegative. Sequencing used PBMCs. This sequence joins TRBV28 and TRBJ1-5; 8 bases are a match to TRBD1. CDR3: CASSPRQGMGQPQHF. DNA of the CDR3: TGTGCCAGCAGTCCAAGACAGGGGATGGGTCAGCCCCAGCATTTT.